Listed below are T cell receptor beta chains from one sample, sequenced in a study of blood T cell repertoires in COVID-19. Measured with immunoSEQ multiplex PCR; TCRdb has only the in-frame clones, and not every one. The sample contains roughly 170,000 clones, 84% of which appear only once. Sample: peripheral blood. The receptors here all came from a human donor in a cohort sampled during active COVID-19. Both conserved end residues are trimmed from each CDR3.

j_call v_call cdr3_length cdr3_aa
TRBJ1-1 TRBV12-3/TRBV12-4 10 ASSFLLTEAF
TRBJ1-6 TRBV12-5 16 ASGPTGVGYGKNSPLH
TRBJ2-4 TRBV11-3 14 ASSLGGPGGENIQY
TRBJ2-3 TRBV15 12 ATSVGGATDTQY
TRBJ1-1 TRBV9 12 ASSVGGMNTEAF
TRBJ1-1 TRBV5-1 13 ASSLGTSFNTEAF
TRBJ2-1 TRBV30 11 AWQASAGNEQF
TRBJ1-2 TRBV5-4 11 ASSFDRALGYT
TRBJ2-3 TRBV6-5 13 ASTWTSGGPDTQY
TRBJ1-5 TRBV30 13 AWAPRGKSNQPQH
TRBJ2-7 TRBV13 16 ASSPSLVEVASSYEQY
TRBJ1-2 TRBV5-1 13 ASSQAGTANYGYT
TRBJ1-6 TRBV4-1 13 ASSQPVTGGSPLH
TRBJ2-5 TRBV3-1/TRBV3-2 14 ASSPQLAGGGETQY
TRBJ1-5 TRBV4-1 12 ASSQAFGDQPQH
TRBJ2-7 TRBV7-3 11 ASSPDRSYEQY
TRBJ2-6 TRBV19 17 ASSLLAGGAWAGANVLT
TRBJ2-5 TRBV19 13 ASSKTSAIQETQY
TRBJ2-1 TRBV13 15 ASSLGTSGGVHNEQF
TRBJ2-7 TRBV5-1 13 ASSLWDRVSYEQY
TRBJ1-4 TRBV4-1 14 ASSQLGPAWGEKLF
TRBJ1-4 TRBV7-8 15 ASSPLSSDRTNEKLF
TRBJ2-7 TRBV19 13 ASSPGGAHPYEQY
TRBJ1-4 TRBV2 12 ASSEDSNSEKLF
TRBJ1-1 TRBV25-1 11 ASSDYRAPEAF
TRBJ2-1 TRBV6-2/TRBV6-3 13 ASSLGLAADNEQF
TRBJ2-6 TRBV19 13 ASSRLQSGANVLT